A selection of T cell receptor beta chains follows, all from one sample in a study of blood T cell repertoires in COVID-19. Here immunoSEQ multiplex PCR was the method, and the copy in TCRdb shows in-frame clones only, minus some. The table records 250,000 to 350,000 clones, roughly 86% of them present only once. Sequenced: peripheral blood. These receptors originate from a woman aged 25 to 39 with COVID-19, enrolled during active disease. CDR3s include the opening cysteine and the closing phenylalanine or tryptophan. The D gene is left open where the match is weak. Clone size appears in some rows only: once, few, many, or a class for an expanded clone.

>TRBJ2-7|.|TRBV23-1|.
TGCGCCAGCAGTCAATCCCAGGTACTTAGAACCCACGAGCAGTACTTC
CASSQSQVLRTHEQYF
>TRBJ2-3|.|TRBV18|.
TGTGCCAGCTCACCCGGGGCAGATACGCAGTATTTT
CASSPGADTQYF
>TRBJ1-2|.|TRBV29-1|.
TGCAGCGTTGAAGATCAGAGGCAGCTTTATGGCTACACCTTC
CSVEDQRQLYGYTF
>TRBJ2-1|TRBD2|TRBV7-2|.
TGTGCCAGCAGCCGGGCGGGTAGCGGGAGTTTGTATGAGCAGTTCTTC
CASSRAGSGSLYEQFF
>TRBJ2-7|.|TRBV20-1|few
TGCAGTGCTCCGGACAACTACGAGCAGTACTTC
CSAPDNYEQYF
>TRBJ2-5|.|TRBV7-7|.
TGTGCTAGCAGCTTACCTGCCGACGAGGATAACCAGTACTTC
CASSLPADEDNQYF
>TRBJ2-7|TRBD1|TRBV28|.
TGTGCCAGCAGTTTCCCCCGGGACAGGGGAAGCGAGCAGTACTTC
CASSFPRDRGSEQYF
>TRBJ2-2|TRBD1|TRBV24-1|.
TGTGCCACTAAGGGGGACAGCACCACCGGGGAGCTGTTTTTT
CATKGDSTTGELFF
>TRBJ2-7|TRBD1|TRBV29-1|.
TGCAGCGTAATCCGGGACAGGGAGCTAGGCGAGCAGTACTTC
CSVIRDRELGEQYF
>TRBJ1-6|.|TRBV3-1/TRBV3-2|.
TGTGCCAGCAGCTACGAACCTCCAGTTGCCCTCCACTTT
CASSYEPPVALHF
>TRBJ2-3|.|TRBV5-1|few
TGCGCCAGCAGCTTGGGGGGCCTCCCAGATACGCAGTATTTT
CASSLGGLPDTQYF
>TRBJ2-1|TRBD1|TRBV6-5|.
TGTGCCAGCAGTTACTCGAGACAGGGGGCGAACAATGAGCAGTTCTTC
CASSYSRQGANNEQFF
>TRBJ1-5|.|TRBV30|.
TGTGCCTGGAGTTTCAGGGTTAGCAATCAGCCCCAGCATTTT
CAWSFRVSNQPQHF
>TRBJ2-3|TRBD2|TRBV27|.
TGTGCCAGCAGTTCCGGACTAGCGGGAACAGATACGCAGTATTTT
CASSSGLAGTDTQYF
>TRBJ2-2|TRBD1|TRBV2|once
TGTGCCAGCAGGGACAGGGGGCTGGGCGGGGAGCTGTTTTTT
CASRDRGLGGELFF
>TRBJ1-1|TRBD1|TRBV10-3|.
TGTGCCACTGGACAGGGGAACACTGAAGCTTTCTTT
CATGQGNTEAFF
>TRBJ2-7|TRBD1|TRBV5-1|once
TGCGCCAGCAGCTTTACACCACCGAGGACAGGTACCTACGAGCAGTACTTC
CASSFTPPRTGTYEQYF
>TRBJ2-7|TRBD1|TRBV6-5|.
TGTGCCAGCAGAAGGGGACAGATCTACGAGCAGTACTTC
CASRRGQIYEQYF
>TRBJ2-5|TRBD2|TRBV7-3|.
TGTGCCAGCAGCCCCGGGACTAGGGGGGAGACCCAGTACTTC
CASSPGTRGETQYF
>TRBJ2-7|TRBD2|TRBV7-9|.
TGTGCCAGCAGCCTAAACGGGGGGGACGAGCAGTACTTC
CASSLNGGDEQYF
>TRBJ2-1|TRBD1|TRBV9|.
TGTGCCAGCAGCGAGTGGACAGGGCCCCCTTACAATGAGCAGTTCTTC
CASSEWTGPPYNEQFF
>TRBJ1-4|TRBD1|TRBV19|.
TGTGCCAGTAGTAATTCTCCCCCAGTATCGGACAGGGATGAAAAACTGTTTTTT
CASSNSPPVSDRDEKLFF
>TRBJ1-2|.|TRBV12-3/TRBV12-4|.
TGTGCCAGCAGCCCAGGGTACGGCTACACCTTC
CASSPGYGYTF
>TRBJ2-2|.|TRBV30|.
TGTGCCTGGAGTGTACGCGCCACCACCGGGGAGCTGTTTTTT
CAWSVRATTGELFF
>TRBJ1-6|.|TRBV28|.
TGTGCCAGCAGTTTAAAAACTACAGGGTATAATTCACCCCTCCACTTT
CASSLKTTGYNSPLHF
>TRBJ2-7|.|TRBV21-1|.
TGTGCCAGCAGCGCCTTTCTAGCGGGAATGATCTCCTACGAGCAGTACTTC
CASSAFLAGMISYEQYF